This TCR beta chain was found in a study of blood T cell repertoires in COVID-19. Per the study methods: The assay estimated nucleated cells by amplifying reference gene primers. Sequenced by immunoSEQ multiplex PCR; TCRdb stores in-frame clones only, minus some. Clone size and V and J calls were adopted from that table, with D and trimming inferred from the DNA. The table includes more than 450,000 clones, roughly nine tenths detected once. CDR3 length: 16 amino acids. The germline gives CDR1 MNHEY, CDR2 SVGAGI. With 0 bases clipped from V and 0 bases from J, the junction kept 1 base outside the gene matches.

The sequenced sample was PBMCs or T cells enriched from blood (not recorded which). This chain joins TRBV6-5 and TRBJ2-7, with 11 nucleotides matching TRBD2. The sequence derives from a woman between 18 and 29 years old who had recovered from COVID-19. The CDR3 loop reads CASSYSGLADSYEQYF. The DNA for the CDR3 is TGTGCCAGCAGTTACTCGGGACTAGCGGACTCCTACGAGCAGTACTTC.